The rows below give T cell receptor beta chains drawn from one sample of a study of T-cell reconstitution after alpha-beta-depleted transplantation in children. A single record per CDR3 protein comes from TCRdb applying MiXCR to the PCR reads. The table records hundreds of thousands of distinct CDR3 sequences, nearly 8% of them present only once. The input for sequencing was peripheral blood, taken 360 days after TCRalphabeta/CD19-depleted stem cell transplant. The receptor source for this set is a female patient younger than 10 who had a stem cell transplant for Fanconi anemia, so the T cells may come from the graft donor. Both conserved end residues are part of each CDR3. The order of the fields is J gene, clone size, V gene, D gene, CDR3 protein, CDR3 DNA. The D gene is left open where the match is weak. Rows may omit the clone size; those that give it use once, few, many or a size class.

J gene: TRBJ1-2
clone size: -
V gene: TRBV10-3
D gene: -
CDR3 protein: CAISEGGGGYTF
CDR3 DNA: TGTGCCATCAGTGAGGGGGGGGGTGGCTACACCTTC

J gene: TRBJ1-6
clone size: many
V gene: TRBV20-1
D gene: -
CDR3 protein: CSARAQPGSNSPLHF
CDR3 DNA: TGCAGTGCTAGAGCCCAGCCAGGGAGCAATTCACCCCTCCACTTT

J gene: TRBJ1-2
clone size: few
V gene: TRBV13
D gene: -
CDR3 protein: CASRRINNYGYTF
CDR3 DNA: TGTGCCAGCAGAAGAATTAATAACTATGGCTACACCTTC

J gene: TRBJ1-3
clone size: many
V gene: TRBV5-1
D gene: -
CDR3 protein: CASSSWGVVPGNTIYF
CDR3 DNA: TGCGCCAGCAGCTCGTGGGGGGTAGTTCCTGGAAACACCATATATTTT

J gene: TRBJ1-6
clone size: few
V gene: TRBV2
D gene: -
CDR3 protein: CASSETRAPLHF
CDR3 DNA: TGTGCCAGCAGTGAGACGCGCGCACCCCTCCACTTT

J gene: TRBJ2-3
clone size: many
V gene: TRBV28
D gene: TRBD1
CDR3 protein: CASSLGDSRTDTQYF
CDR3 DNA: TGTGCCAGCAGTTTGGGGGACAGCCGGACAGATACGCAGTATTTT

J gene: TRBJ2-7
clone size: few
V gene: TRBV7-3
D gene: -
CDR3 protein: CASSPSPATGVDEQYF
CDR3 DNA: TGTGCCAGCAGCCCAAGCCCAGCGACAGGAGTGGACGAGCAGTACTTC

J gene: TRBJ2-2
clone size: many
V gene: TRBV12-3/TRBV12-4
D gene: -
CDR3 protein: CASLRSRGAGELFF
CDR3 DNA: TGTGCCAGCCTTCGAAGTCGAGGGGCCGGGGAGCTGTTTTTT

J gene: TRBJ2-3
clone size: many
V gene: TRBV20-1
D gene: -
CDR3 protein: CSARVGGGPTDTQYF
CDR3 DNA: TGCAGTGCTAGAGTGGGCGGGGGCCCCACAGATACGCAGTATTTT

J gene: TRBJ2-1
clone size: many
V gene: TRBV7-2
D gene: TRBD2
CDR3 protein: CASSLEASGGFNEQFF
CDR3 DNA: TGTGCCAGCAGCTTAGAGGCTAGCGGGGGGTTCAATGAGCAGTTCTTC

J gene: TRBJ2-7
clone size: many
V gene: TRBV5-1
D gene: -
CDR3 protein: CASTFWEGAPSYEQYF
CDR3 DNA: TGCGCCAGCACCTTCTGGGAGGGGGCCCCCTCCTACGAGCAGTACTTC

J gene: TRBJ2-2
clone size: many
V gene: TRBV20-1
D gene: TRBD2
CDR3 protein: CSARDRLAPRELFF
CDR3 DNA: TGCAGTGCTAGAGATAGACTAGCGCCCCGGGAGCTGTTTTTT

J gene: TRBJ2-5
clone size: many
V gene: TRBV12-3/TRBV12-4
D gene: -
CDR3 protein: CASTRTQYQETQYF
CDR3 DNA: TGTGCCAGCACCCGGACCCAGTACCAAGAGACCCAGTACTTC

J gene: TRBJ1-1
clone size: many
V gene: TRBV5-1
D gene: -
CDR3 protein: CASSLLAGARVRGTEAFF
CDR3 DNA: TGCGCCAGCAGCTTGCTTGCAGGAGCTCGCGTTCGGGGCACTGAAGCTTTCTTT

J gene: TRBJ2-1
clone size: many
V gene: TRBV9
D gene: -
CDR3 protein: CASSVAASYNEQFF
CDR3 DNA: TGTGCCAGCAGCGTAGCGGCTTCCTACAATGAGCAGTTCTTC

J gene: TRBJ1-2
clone size: few
V gene: TRBV5-1
D gene: -
CDR3 protein: CASSYGRGYTF
CDR3 DNA: TGCGCCAGCAGTTATGGGAGAGGCTACACCTTC

J gene: TRBJ2-1
clone size: many
V gene: TRBV6-2/TRBV6-3
D gene: TRBD1
CDR3 protein: CASTPGQGLRQFF
CDR3 DNA: TGTGCCAGCACCCCGGGACAGGGCTTAAGGCAGTTCTTC

J gene: TRBJ2-5
clone size: many
V gene: TRBV15
D gene: -
CDR3 protein: CATSRDRETQYF
CDR3 DNA: TGTGCCACCAGCAGAGATCGGGAGACCCAGTACTTC

J gene: TRBJ1-1
clone size: -
V gene: TRBV6-2/TRBV6-3
D gene: -
CDR3 protein: CASSYLGAEAFF
CDR3 DNA: TGTGCCAGCAGTTACTTAGGGGCTGAAGCTTTCTTT

J gene: TRBJ2-7
clone size: many
V gene: TRBV12-3/TRBV12-4
D gene: -
CDR3 protein: CASSPGGQGIHEQYF
CDR3 DNA: TGTGCCAGCAGTCCCGGAGGGCAGGGTATCCACGAGCAGTACTTC

J gene: TRBJ2-1
clone size: -
V gene: TRBV18
D gene: TRBD2
CDR3 protein: CASSPIASGANEQFF
CDR3 DNA: TGTGCCAGCTCACCAATAGCTAGCGGGGCCAATGAGCAGTTCTTC

J gene: TRBJ2-7
clone size: few
V gene: TRBV6-1
D gene: TRBD1
CDR3 protein: CASSLPGQGRHEQYF
CDR3 DNA: TGTGCCAGCAGCCTTCCGGGACAGGGACGCCACGAGCAGTACTTC

J gene: TRBJ2-5
clone size: -
V gene: TRBV3-1
D gene: TRBD2
CDR3 protein: CASSQPRGGSRYQETQYF
CDR3 DNA: TGTGCCAGCAGTCAACCCCGGGGGGGGTCGAGGTACCAAGAGACCCAGTACTTC